Each of the 16 T cell receptor beta chains below was sequenced from the same sample in a study of T cell repertoires in cytomegalovirus infection. One entry per CDR3 protein, called by TCRdb with MiXCR from the reads. The sample holds under 500,000 distinct CDR3 sequences, under 45% seen once. These receptors' antigens are unknown. Sample: cultured PBMCs, taken from culture after CMV antigen stimulation. Every receptor here comes from a human donor in good health (CMV status not recorded). Some clones in this sample may be carry-over from other donors' samples.

This clonotype has a handful of counts. This chain connects TRBV12-3 or TRBV12-4 to TRBJ1-2; 7 nucleotides align to TRBD1. The CDR3 contains 13 residues. The V and J ends lost 6 bases and 8 bases, in that order; junction bases with no gene match: 9. CDR3 nucleotide sequence: TGTGCCAGCAGAGCTACAGGGGAGGGCGGCTACACCTTC. Protein: CASRATGEGGYTF.

This clonotype has a handful of counts. The chain has TRBV6-5 and TRBJ1-5; D unclear. V shed 6 bases and J shed 0 bases, with 15 bases lying between them. CDR3 length: 16 amino acids. From germline, CDR1 is MNHEY and CDR2 SVGAGI. As DNA, the CDR3 is TGTGCCAGCAGCCCCATCGCCGCAGTTAGCAATCAGCCCCAGCATTTT. It encodes CASSPIAAVSNQPQHF.

This clonotype was counted only a few times. The rearrangement joins TRBV20-1 to TRBJ2-1; 8 positions agree with TRBD1. Trimming at V came to 8 bases and at J to 0 bases, leaving 6 bases not matched to a gene. The germline gives CDR1 DFQATT, CDR2 SNEGSKA (reference sequence). The CDR3 has 14 residues. CDR3: CSRRQGSSYNEQFF. CDR3 DNA: TGCAGTCGCAGACAGGGGAGCTCCTACAATGAGCAGTTCTTC.

This clonotype was seen more than once but under ten times. The chain couples TRBV5-1 to TRBJ2-7; TRBD1 aligns across 9 bases. CDR1 is SGHRS and CDR2 is YFSETQ in the germline V gene. The CDR3 loop spans 15 amino acids. V lost 0 bases, J lost 6 bases, and 7 bases stayed unmatched. CDR3 DNA: TGCGCCAGCAGCTTGGGGGACAGGGCGGAGGTCGAGCAGTACTTC. Encoded protein: CASSLGDRAEVEQYF.

V gene TRBV28 combines with J gene TRBJ1-1; 7 bases align to TRBD1. This CDR3 contains 16 residues. J lost 1 base, V lost 2 bases, and 7 bases had no gene match. The germline gives CDR1 MDHEN, CDR2 SYDVKM. CDR3 sequence reads: CASSLPGDRRNTEAFF. The CDR3, as DNA: TGTGCCAGCAGTTTACCGGGGGACAGACGGAACACTGAAGCTTTCTTT.

V usage is TRBV24-1 and J usage is TRBJ2-1; D remains ambiguous. Trimming shortened V by 1 base and J by 8 bases, and 14 bases separated the two germline ends. CDR1 is KGHDR and CDR2 is SFDVKD in the germline V gene. The CDR3 extends over 15 amino acids. The CDR3: CATSDLPQYGDEQFF. CDR3 coding DNA: TGTGCCACCAGTGATTTACCCCAATACGGAGATGAGCAGTTCTTC.

The table lists this clonotype with many counts. The chain joins TRBV7-2 to TRBJ1-1, with no clear D. V was clipped by 5 bases and J by 1 base, with 8 bases between them. This CDR3 is 13 amino acids long. CDR1 and CDR2 (germline): SGHTA, FQGNSA. The CDR3 is CASSIDGNTEAFF. CDR3 sequence (DNA): TGTGCCAGCAGCATCGACGGGAACACTGAAGCTTTCTTT.

V gene TRBV19 combines with J gene TRBJ2-7; 8 nucleotides agree with TRBD1. The CDR3 is made up of 15 amino acids. Germline V lookup: CDR1 LNHDA, CDR2 SQIVND (reference sequence). The V segment lost 5 bases and the J segment 2 bases; nucleotides outside the gene matches: 8. The CDR3 region is CASSDRTGMTYEQYF. CDR3 bases: TGTGCCAGTAGTGATCGGACAGGGATGACCTACGAGCAGTACTTC.

This clonotype turned up a few times. J is TRBJ1-2 and V is TRBV4-1; D is uncertain. The V gene lost 1 base and the J gene lost 6 bases, with 9 bases spanning the gap. Germline values: CDR1 MGHRA, CDR2 YSYEKL. The CDR3 consists of 13 residues. Here the CDR3 reads CASSQVGTDGYTF. The DNA for the CDR3 is TGCGCCAGCAGCCAAGTGGGAACCGATGGCTACACCTTC.

The J gene is TRBJ2-5, the V gene TRBV11-2; D assignment may be TRBD1 or TRBD2 (5 bases each). Looked up from germline, CDR1 is SGHAT and CDR2 is FQNNGV. CDR3 size: 14 residues. The germline V and J ends were trimmed by 5 bases and 2 bases, with 12 bases remaining between them. The CDR3 spells CASSRGTLQETQYF. Here the CDR3 DNA reads TGTGCCAGCAGCCGAGGGACCCTACAAGAGACCCAGTACTTC. Combining the CDR3 with reference TRBV11-2 and TRBJ2-5 gives the whole variable domain EAGVAQSPRYKIIEKRQSVAFWCNPISGHATLYWYQQILGQGPKLLIQFQNNGVVDDSQLPKDRFSAERLKGVDSTLKIQPAKLEDSAVYLCASSRGTLQETQYFGPGTRLLVL.

For the CDR3, the DNA is TGTGCCAGCAGCGGTGATAGGAGGGCCGACGATACGCAGTATTTT. It codes for CASSGDRRADDTQYF. The chain joins TRBV5-4 to TRBJ2-3; possible D gene TRBD2, 6 bases. The length of the CDR3 is 15 residues. The V gene's germline CDR1 is SGHNT and CDR2 YYREEE (reference sequence). V was cut by 4 bases and J by 6 bases, with 18 bases left in between.

The rearrangement uses TRBV7-8 and TRBJ1-4; the D is unclear. Trimming shortened V by 1 base and J by 3 bases, and 9 bases separated the two germline ends. The CDR3 length is 15 residues. Germline V gives CDR1 SGHVS, CDR2 FQNEAQ. The CDR3 spells CASSLGAGANEKLFF. CDR3 bases: TGTGCCAGCAGCTTAGGGGCAGGCGCTAATGAAAAACTGTTTTTT.

The sample holds a few counts of this clonotype. V usage is TRBV7-2 and J usage is TRBJ2-7; D unresolved. Germline CDR1 is SGHTA and CDR2 is FQGNSA. V shed 1 base and J shed 4 bases, with 11 bases lying between them. The CDR3 runs 14 residues. CDR3 in DNA: TGTGCCAGCAGCTTAGATCGGACCCTGTACGAGCAGTACTTC. It yields the protein CASSLDRTLYEQYF.

This clonotype was seen a handful of times. V is TRBV19 and J is TRBJ2-1, with a possible D match to TRBD2 (5 bases). This CDR3 has 16 residues. V was pared by 6 bases and J by 0 bases, with 15 bases between. The germline V gene encodes CDR1 LNHDA and CDR2 SQIVND (reference sequence). CDR3 in amino acids: CASSPIGGGSYNEQFF. For the CDR3, the DNA is TGTGCCAGTAGCCCAATAGGCGGAGGCTCCTACAATGAGCAGTTCTTC.

This clonotype has a handful of counts. The chain links TRBV7-2 to TRBJ2-7, with D unclear. The germline V and J ends were trimmed by 5 bases and 6 bases, with 11 bases remaining between them. The germline V gene encodes CDR1 SGHTA and CDR2 FQGNSA. The CDR3 totals 12 residues. CDR3 residues: CASSPGRVEQYF. The CDR3 bases are TGTGCCAGCAGCCCTGGGCGCGTCGAGCAGTACTTC.

This clonotype came up a few times. This chain connects TRBV2 to TRBJ2-2; tentatively, D is TRBD1 or TRBD2 (5 bases each). Germline lookup yields CDR1 SNHLY and CDR2 FYNNEI. The CDR3 extends over 15 amino acids. With 6 bases removed from V and 10 bases from J, the gap between germline ends came to 21 bases. CDR3 residues: CASSLSGGPPEELFF. Here the CDR3 DNA reads TGTGCCAGCAGCTTATCTGGGGGACCCCCTGAGGAGCTGTTTTTT.